One and the same sample provided the 26 T cell receptor beta chains below, sequenced in a study of regulatory T cells in long-lasting Graves disease. Arm-PCR of CDR3 regions and iRepertoire HTBI primers were used to build TCR beta libraries. TCRdb analysed the multiplex PCR reads with MiXCR anew, one entry per CDR3 protein. The table has 350,000 to 500,000 distinct CDR3 sequences, 16% seen once. Described time point: newly diagnosed GD, antithyroid drugs for less than 3 months. Extracted RNA from PBMCs served as the source of the TCR library. This same sample was also part of a study on T cells in Graves' hyperthyroidism and ophthalmopathy.

The material was peripheral blood mononuclear cells (PBMCs), obtained at new diagnosis, from a patient treated with antithyroid drugs. These receptors originate from a woman in her 30s with Graves disease.

This clonotype has at least ten counts. The chain employs TRBV20-1 and TRBJ2-7; 8 positions agree with TRBD2. With V trimmed by 6 bases and J by 2 bases, 6 bases remained unmatched. The CDR3 totals 13 residues. The V gene's germline CDR1 is DFQATT and CDR2 SNEGSKA (reference sequence). CDR3 sequence reads: CSAVTSAAYEQYF. The CDR3 DNA sequence: TGCAGTGCCGTGACTAGCGCTGCCTACGAGCAGTACTTC.

This clonotype showed up many times. For the CDR3, the DNA is TGCAGTGCTAGAGCAACAGGGTTCAATTCACCCCTCCACTTT. Translated: CSARATGFNSPLHF. V and J are TRBV20-1 and TRBJ1-6, with D perhaps matching TRBD1 (6 bases). V was pared by 1 base and J by 7 bases, with 11 bases between. This CDR3 is 14 amino acids long. Germline values: CDR1 DFQATT, CDR2 SNEGSKA (reference sequence).

This clonotype was detected only once. V is TRBV6-2 or TRBV6-3 and J is TRBJ1-5, with TRBD1 matching over 7 bases. V dropped 4 bases and J dropped 3; count of bases not matched to a gene: 6. This CDR3 comprises 15 residues. Looked up from germline, CDR1 is MNHEY and CDR2 is SVGEGT. Here the CDR3 reads CASSLGGGVNQPQHF. As DNA, the CDR3 is TGTGCCAGCAGTTTGGGAGGGGGCGTCAATCAGCCCCAGCATTTT.

This clonotype was seen at least ten times. The chain recombines TRBV11-2 with TRBJ2-3; D gene uncertain. CDR3 length equals 12 residues. V gave up 2 bases and J gave up 6 bases, with 6 bases separating them. Germline assignment: CDR1 SGHAT and CDR2 FQNNGV. CDR3 sequence reads: CASSLNLDTQYF. As DNA, the CDR3 is TGTGCCAGCAGCTTAAATCTCGATACGCAGTATTTT.

This clonotype was seen ten or more times. The rearrangement uses TRBV27 and TRBJ1-1; no clear D. Germline CDR1 reads MNHEY; CDR2 reads SMNVEV (reference sequence). Trimming shortened V by 1 base and J by 1 base, and 10 bases separated the two germline ends. The CDR3 is made up of 15 amino acids. CDR3 DNA sequence: TGTGCCAGCAGTTTATGGGCAGGTGGGAACACTGAAGCTTTCTTT. This sequence encodes CASSLWAGGNTEAFF.

This chain joins TRBV12-3 or TRBV12-4 and TRBJ2-1; 8 bases match TRBD2. The CDR3 spans 16 residues. The V and J ends lost 6 bases and 4 bases, in that order; junction bases with no gene match: 11. CDR3 region: CASRVHGRATYNEQFF. CDR3 sequence (DNA): TGTGCCAGCAGAGTCCACGGGAGGGCGACTTACAATGAGCAGTTCTTC.

The chain combines TRBV20-1 with TRBJ2-1, with 15 positions matching TRBD2. CDR1 is DFQATT, CDR2 SNEGSKA, per germline (reference sequence). The V gene end was trimmed by 6 bases and the J gene end by 1 base; junction bases not matched to a gene: 7. CDR3 length equals 17 residues. For the CDR3, the DNA is TGCAGTGCAGATCCCGGGACTAGCGGGGGGTCCTACAATGAGCAGTTCTTC. It yields the protein CSADPGTSGGSYNEQFF.

There are many counts of this clonotype. The chain carries TRBV28 and TRBJ1-1; 7 bases agree with TRBD1. V trimming: 5 bases; J trimming: 8 bases; junction bases outside the gene matches: 8. This CDR3 is 13 amino acids long. CDR1 and CDR2 (germline): MDHEN, SYDVKM. Written as DNA, the CDR3 is TGTGCCAGCAGTCAGACAGGGAGCGACGAAGCTTTCTTT. It translates to CASSQTGSDEAFF.

This clonotype has ten or more counts. The chain recombines TRBV7-9 with TRBJ1-5; weak D call: TRBD1 (6 bases). Germline assignment: CDR1 SEHNR and CDR2 FQNEAQ (reference sequence). Trimming took off 3 bases at V and 7 bases at J, with 13 bases between the two ends. This CDR3 is built from 14 residues. CDR3 in DNA: TGTGCCAGCAGCTTCGGACAGTCGGACCAGCCCCAGCATTTT. Residues: CASSFGQSDQPQHF. Based on the CDR3 plus reference TRBV7-9 and TRBJ1-5, the full variable domain is DTGVSQNPRHKITKRGQNVTFRCDPISEHNRLYWYRQTLGQGPEFLTYFQNEAQLEKSRLLSDRFSAERPKGSFSTLEIQRTEQGDSAMYLCASSFGQSDQPQHFGDGTRLSIL.

There are many counts of this clonotype. The chain uses TRBV6-1 and TRBJ1-4; D not certain. This CDR3 has 13 residues. Trimming took 11 bases from V and 0 from J, leaving 10 bases between them. Germline V gene sequence: CDR1 MNHNS, CDR2 SASEGT. The CDR3 region is CASARATNEKLFF. The CDR3 DNA is TGTGCCTCAGCCCGTGCAACTAATGAAAAACTGTTTTTT.

The V gene is TRBV6-1, the J gene TRBJ2-2; 10 bases are a match to TRBD1. Germline V lookup: CDR1 MNHNS, CDR2 SASEGT. The V segment lost 8 bases and the J segment 5 bases; nucleotides outside the gene matches: 5. The CDR3 spans 14 residues. The CDR3 nucleotides are TGTGCCAGCGAGACAGGGGGCGAGACCGGGGAGCTGTTTTTT. Protein sequence: CASETGGETGELFF.

The chain has TRBV7-2 and TRBJ2-6; 7 bases match TRBD2. V gave up 2 bases and J gave up 0 bases; unmatched junction bases: 10. The CDR3 length is 19 residues. Germline V gene sequence: CDR1 SGHTA, CDR2 FQGNSA. The CDR3 sequence: CASSLRPRDYFSGANVLTF. The CDR3 coding sequence is TGTGCCAGCAGCTTAAGGCCCCGGGACTATTTCTCTGGGGCCAACGTCCTGACTTTC.

This clonotype was recorded at least ten times. The chain couples TRBV11-2 to TRBJ2-1; 7 bases line up with TRBD2. Germline V CDR1 and CDR2: SGHAT, FQNNGV. The V segment lost 3 bases and the J segment 9 bases; nucleotides outside the gene matches: 8. CDR3 length: 14 residues. CDR3 in DNA: TGTGCCAGCAGCTTCGGCAGGGAGGGTTTTGAGCAGTTCTTC. Translated: CASSFGREGFEQFF. Using reference TRBV11-2 and TRBJ2-1 for the parts outside the CDR3, the full variable domain is EAGVAQSPRYKIIEKRQSVAFWCNPISGHATLYWYQQILGQGPKLLIQFQNNGVVDDSQLPKDRFSAERLKGVDSTLKIQPAKLEDSAVYLCASSFGREGFEQFFGPGTRLTVL.

The gene calls are TRBV11-1 and TRBJ2-7, with D possibly being TRBD1 (5 bases). V was clipped by 5 bases and J by 6 bases, with 20 bases between them. Germline CDR1 SGHAT, CDR2 FQDESV (reference sequence). The CDR3 extends over 15 amino acids. The CDR3 here is CASSPAGHGRSEQYF. DNA of the CDR3: TGTGCCAGCAGCCCCGCCGGACACGGACGGAGCGAGCAGTACTTC. Looking up the rest from reference TRBV11-1 and TRBJ2-7 gives the full variable domain: EAEVAQSPRYKITEKSQAVAFWCDPISGHATLYWYRQILGQGPELLVQFQDESVVDDSQLPKDRFSAERLKGVDSTLKIQPAELGDSAMYLCASSPAGHGRSEQYFGPGTRLTVT.

This clonotype was detected a few times. The V and J genes are TRBV29-1 and TRBJ2-5; 12 nucleotides match TRBD1. Trimming cost V 4 bases and J 4 bases; bases outside gene matches: 7. Germline assignment: CDR1 SQVTM and CDR2 ANQGSEA. The CDR3 has 15 residues. CDR3 nucleotide sequence: TGCAGCGTTGTATTGGGGACAGGGGGCTCAGAGACCCAGTACTTC. This gives the protein CSVVLGTGGSETQYF.

This clonotype was picked up many times. The chain carries TRBV7-2 and TRBJ1-1, with D hard to call. The V gene's germline CDR1 is SGHTA and CDR2 FQGNSA. The CDR3 contains 13 residues. Trimming took 4 bases from V and 1 from J, leaving 7 bases between them. The CDR3 DNA reads as TGTGCCAGCAGCTCGGATGCGAACACTGAAGCTTTCTTT. Residues: CASSSDANTEAFF.

This clonotype was observed many times. The genes are TRBV28 and TRBJ2-7; no clear D. V lost 6 bases and J 2 bases, leaving 5 bases between the germline ends. The CDR3 is made up of 11 amino acids. Germline CDR1 is MDHEN and CDR2 is SYDVKM. CDR3 in DNA: TGTGCCAGCAGCTCGACCTACGAGCAGTACTTC. Translation gives CASSSTYEQYF.

This clonotype was counted between two and nine times. This chain joins TRBV19 and TRBJ2-7; 7 bases fit TRBD2. The J segment lost 3 bases and the V segment lost 1 base, leaving 21 bases of the junction unmatched. Germline CDR1 and CDR2: LNHDA and SQIVND (reference sequence). This CDR3 spans 20 amino acids. CDR3 DNA sequence: TGTGCCAGTAGTATAGTCGGGATTGGTAGCGGGTCGGGCCGAGACTACGAGCAGTACTTC. This sequence encodes CASSIVGIGSGSGRDYEQYF.

This clonotype was seen more than once but under ten times. The V gene is TRBV10-2, the J gene TRBJ1-2, with D possibly matching TRBD1 (5 bases). Per germline, CDR1 WSHSY and CDR2 SAAADI. Trimming shortened V by 7 bases and J by 2 bases, and 23 bases separated the two germline ends. The CDR3 loop spans 17 amino acids. The CDR3 nucleotides are TGCGCCAGCACTCCAGACAGACAGTGGACCTCAAACTATGGCTACACCTTC. Translated: CASTPDRQWTSNYGYTF.

This sequence joins TRBV28 and TRBJ1-1, with a possible D match to TRBD1 (5 bases). The CDR3 spans 17 residues. Trimming took off 8 bases at V and 3 bases at J, with 25 bases between the two ends. Germline CDR1 MDHEN, CDR2 SYDVKM. Written as DNA, the CDR3 is TGTGCCAGCCAGGAGGGGTTATCTGTGGGTCTAGACACTGAAGCTTTCTTT. Residues: CASQEGLSVGLDTEAFF.

This clonotype was picked up many times. V is TRBV18 and J is TRBJ1-1; maybe TRBD1 (6 bases). Between the trimmed V and J ends, which lost 2 bases and 0 bases, there was a span of 10 bases. This CDR3 is 15 amino acids long. Per germline, CDR1 KGHSH and CDR2 LQKENI. The CDR3 sequence is CASSPNRGLNTEAFF. CDR3 in DNA: TGTGCCAGCTCACCAAATCGGGGGCTGAACACTGAAGCTTTCTTT.

Only a few counts were recorded for this clonotype. The J gene is TRBJ2-1, the V gene TRBV7-9; 11 nucleotides match TRBD2. From germline, CDR1 is SEHNR and CDR2 FQNEAQ (reference sequence). This CDR3 comprises 17 residues. V gave up 5 bases and J gave up 8 bases; unmatched junction bases: 14. The CDR3 here is CASSPKGVAGGADEQFF. The CDR3 nucleotides read TGTGCCAGCAGCCCAAAGGGGGTAGCGGGAGGGGCCGATGAGCAGTTCTTC.

In DNA, the CDR3 is TGCAGTGTCCAGAATAGGGGACAGGGAAATCAGCCCCAGCATTTT. Translation: CSVQNRGQGNQPQHF. V is TRBV20-1 and J is TRBJ1-5, with 9 bases fitting TRBD1. Germline lookup yields CDR1 DFQATT and CDR2 SNEGSKA (reference sequence). J gave up 4 bases and V 7 bases, and 11 bases lay outside the gene matches. CDR3 length: 15 residues.

The rearrangement uses TRBV6-5 and TRBJ1-1, with D possibly TRBD1 on 5 matching bases. The CDR3 runs to 20 residues. The germline V gene encodes CDR1 MNHEY and CDR2 SVGAGI. V lost 2 bases, J lost 4 bases, and 29 bases lay in between. CDR3 loop: CASSYGTMFSLTARSTEAFF. The CDR3 region has the DNA TGTGCCAGCAGTTACGGGACTATGTTTTCCCTTACAGCCCGAAGCACTGAAGCTTTCTTT.

Points on this clonotype: A much larger clonotype is one base distant, so this may be a read error. The rearrangement links TRBV15 to TRBJ2-5; 9 bases line up with TRBD2. Germline V CDR1 and CDR2: LNHNV, YYDKDF (reference sequence). The length of the CDR3 is 16 residues. Trimming removed 0 bases from V and 11 bases from J; junction bases left unmatched: 13. In DNA, the CDR3 is TGTGCCACCAGCAGAGATTTAGCGGGGGCTTCAAGTGAGCAGTACTTC. Its protein product is CATSRDLAGASSEQYF.

This clonotype has a count of ten or more. The chain links TRBV27 to TRBJ2-7; 11 bases align to TRBD2. J lost 0 bases, V lost 6 bases, and 7 bases had no gene match. The length of the CDR3 is 16 residues. The germline gives CDR1 MNHEY, CDR2 SMNVEV (reference sequence). CDR3 amino acids: CASRSLTSGSSYEQYF. The CDR3 DNA sequence: TGTGCCAGCAGATCACTTACTAGCGGGAGCTCCTACGAGCAGTACTTC.